Below are 29 T cell receptor beta chains sequenced from a single sample in a study of beta chain features in type 1 diabetes. General study results and limits: Type 1 diabetes patients showed a moderate but significant shortening of TCRB CDR3s in all four CD4+ subsets.

Their recognized antigens are unknown. All of the isolated RNA was reverse transcribed, so expressed TCRB transcripts were sequenced. Generated by immunoSEQ multiplex PCR, the TCRdb table keeps only in-frame clones and is missing some. The sample has around 140,000 clones; 10% to 15% are singletons. The material sequenced was central memory CD4+ T cells from blood. These receptors came from a man younger than 30 with type 1 diabetes.

This chain joins TRBV27 and TRBJ2-3; 12 nucleotides align to TRBD2. The CDR3 spans 16 residues. Germline assignment: CDR1 MNHEY and CDR2 SMNVEV (reference sequence). Trimming cost V 5 bases and J 6 bases; bases outside gene matches: 9. The DNA for the CDR3 is TGTGCCAGCAGTCCGAGCCTAGCGGGGGGGGCGGATACGCAGTATTTT. Amino acid sequence: CASSPSLAGGADTQYF.

This clone was found a few times. The gene calls are TRBV4-1 and TRBJ1-4; 7 positions agree with TRBD1. The trim removed 0 bases at V and 0 bases at J, leaving 1 base unmatched. CDR3 length: 16 amino acids. Germline loops: CDR1 MGHRA, CDR2 YSYEKL. The CDR3 reads CASSQDTGATNEKLFF. In nucleotides, the CDR3 is TGCGCCAGCAGCCAAGATACAGGGGCAACTAATGAAAAACTGTTTTTT.

The chain has TRBV28 and TRBJ1-3; D not resolved. The germline V and J ends were trimmed by 2 bases and 5 bases, with 4 bases remaining between them. The CDR3 length is 12 residues. Germline V lookup: CDR1 MDHEN, CDR2 SYDVKM. Here the CDR3 DNA reads TGTGCCAGCAGTTTACTCCGAAACACCATATATTTT. Translating gives CASSLLRNTIYF.

This clone was seen only a few times. This sample includes further DNA sequences coding for the same CDR3. The V gene is TRBV29-1, the J gene TRBJ2-5, with a weak D call TRBD1 (5 bases). Germline loops: CDR1 SQVTM, CDR2 ANQGSEA. Trimming stripped 3 bases from V and 2 bases from J, with 13 bases between. The CDR3 loop spans 14 amino acids. The DNA of the CDR3 is TGCAGCGTTGAGGTTGGGGCAGGGCAAGAGACCCAGTACTTC. Its translation: CSVEVGAGQETQYF.

In its sample, this clone was seen once. This chain connects TRBV15 to TRBJ1-1; TRBD1 aligns across 9 bases. The V and J ends lost 3 bases and 9 bases, in that order; junction bases with no gene match: 14. Germline values: CDR1 LNHNV, CDR2 YYDKDF (reference sequence). The CDR3 runs 16 residues. This CDR3 reads CATSRENTGQGRKAFF. CDR3 DNA sequence: TGTGCCACCAGCAGGGAAAATACGGGACAGGGAAGAAAAGCTTTCTTT.

Only a few counts were recorded for this clone. A read error is possible here, since a much larger clone lies one base away. This sample includes further DNA sequences coding for the same CDR3. The chain recombines TRBV30 with TRBJ2-5; D is perhaps TRBD1 (8 bases). The CDR3 loop spans 13 amino acids. Germline CDR1 is GTSNPN and CDR2 is SVGIG (reference sequence). The CDR3 coding sequence is TGCGCCGGGGGGCCAGGGGGCCGGGAGACCCAGTACTTC. It codes for CAGGPGGRETQYF.

The rearrangement uses TRBV7-2 and TRBJ2-7; D perhaps matches TRBD2 (7 bases). CDR1 is SGHTA and CDR2 is FQGNSA in the germline V gene. V was pared by 5 bases and J by 6 bases, with 14 bases between. The CDR3 has 13 residues. CDR3 coding DNA: TGTGCCAGCAGCCCTTTTAGGGGGGGCGAGCAGTACTTC. It specifies CASSPFRGGEQYF.

This clone was counted between two and nine times. The chain joins TRBV5-4 to TRBJ1-2; D is perhaps TRBD1 (6 bases). V gave up 6 bases and J gave up 2 bases, with 17 bases separating them. This CDR3 has 15 residues. Germline V lookup: CDR1 SGHNT, CDR2 YYREEE (reference sequence). CDR3 amino acids: CASKKDGGQNYGYTF. The CDR3 DNA reads as TGTGCCAGCAAAAAGGACGGGGGCCAAAACTATGGCTACACCTTC.

This clone has a handful of counts. Its ends do not fully match the called genes, so a read error is possible. The chain is built from TRBV11-2 and TRBJ2-2; D gene ambiguous. CDR1 and CDR2 from the germline V gene are SGHAT and FQNNGV. The CDR3 consists of 15 residues. The CDR3 sequence: CASRLGQAAAGELFF. DNA of the CDR3: TGTGCCAGCAGGTTAGGGCAGGCGGCGGCCGGGGAGCTGTTTTTT.

This clone was counted between two and nine times. This chain uses TRBV2 with TRBJ2-7; 8 bases align to TRBD2. J lost 6 bases, V lost 4 bases, and 8 bases had no gene match. The CDR3 is made up of 14 amino acids. Germline V CDR1 and CDR2: SNHLY, FYNNEI. This CDR3 is CASSGGTRTPEQYF. CDR3 bases: TGTGCCAGCAGTGGCGGGACTAGGACCCCCGAGCAGTACTTC.

The chain employs TRBV7-9 and TRBJ2-3, with 9 bases identical to TRBD1. This CDR3 has 16 residues. Per the germline V gene, CDR1 is SEHNR and CDR2 is FQNEAQ (reference sequence). The V segment lost 5 bases and the J segment 5 bases; nucleotides outside the gene matches: 11. In nucleotides, the CDR3 is TGTGCCAGCAGCCTACGGACAGGGGATTTAAAAGATACGCAGTATTTT. Its translation is CASSLRTGDLKDTQYF.

The V call is TRBV7-9, the J call TRBJ1-6; 10 bases are shared with TRBD1. Germline V gives CDR1 SEHNR, CDR2 FQNEAQ (reference sequence). The CDR3 is made up of 14 amino acids. Trimming removed 5 bases from V and 7 bases from J; junction bases left unmatched: 2. The CDR3 reads CASSPGQGNSPLHF. In DNA form, the CDR3 reads TGTGCCAGCAGCCCGGGACAGGGGAATTCACCCCTCCACTTT. The entire variable domain, with the rest obtained from reference TRBV7-9 and TRBJ1-6, is as follows: DTGVSQNPRHKITKRGQNVTFRCDPISEHNRLYWYRQTLGQGPEFLTYFQNEAQLEKSRLLSDRFSAERPKGSFSTLEIQRTEQGDSAMYLCASSPGQGNSPLHFGNGTRLTVT.

This clone was counted a few times. This chain connects TRBV28 to TRBJ2-7; the D is unclear. CDR1 and CDR2 from the germline V gene are MDHEN and SYDVKM. V was cut by 3 bases and J by 7 bases, with 4 bases left in between. The CDR3 totals 10 residues. The CDR3 protein is CASSFEEQYF. CDR3 nucleotides: TGTGCCAGCAGTTTTGAAGAGCAGTACTTC.

The chain employs TRBV20-1 and TRBJ1-2; TRBD1 might be the D (6 bases). Trimming pared 5 bases from V and 9 bases from J, leaving 13 bases between. The germline V gene has CDR1 DFQATT and CDR2 SNEGSKA (reference sequence). The CDR3 contains 11 residues. CDR3 amino acids: CSAYTGISYTF. In DNA form, the CDR3 reads TGCAGTGCTTATACAGGGATAAGCTACACCTTC.

CDR3 DNA sequence: TGTGCCAGCAGCCCCCAGCGGGGGGGTCAAGAGACCCAGTACTTC. It translates to CASSPQRGGQETQYF. The gene calls are TRBV7-3 and TRBJ2-5, with 10 bases lining up with TRBD2. Trimming removed 5 bases from V and 2 bases from J; junction bases left unmatched: 5. This CDR3 is 15 amino acids long. From germline, CDR1 is SGHTA and CDR2 FQGTGA.

This clone was observed a few times. The J gene is TRBJ1-5, the V gene TRBV4-1, with a possible D match to TRBD1 (6 bases). Germline CDR1 MGHRA, CDR2 YSYEKL. The ends were cut back, 1 base at V and 3 bases at J, with 10 bases in the middle. The CDR3 extends over 15 amino acids. The CDR3 nucleotides read TGCGCCAGCAGCCAAGGGCAGGGGCCCAATCAGCCCCAGCATTTT. It specifies CASSQGQGPNQPQHF.

This chain connects TRBV5-4 to TRBJ2-5, with 9 bases aligning to TRBD2. The CDR3 totals 15 residues. V gave up 4 bases and J gave up 5 bases; unmatched junction bases: 9. The germline CDR1 and CDR2 sequences are SGHNT and YYREEE (reference sequence). DNA of the CDR3: TGTGCCAGCAGCCAAAACCTAGCGGGGACGGAGACCCAGTACTTC. It specifies CASSQNLAGTETQYF. Together with reference TRBV5-4 and TRBJ2-5, the CDR3 gives the full variable domain: ETGVTQSPTHLIKTRGQQVTLRCSSQSGHNTVSWYQQALGQGPQFIFQYYREEENGRGNFPPRFSGLQFPNYSSELNVNALELDDSALYLCASSQNLAGTETQYFGPGTRLLVL.

This clone occurred many times. This chain uses TRBV15 with TRBJ1-1; D is uncertain. Germline CDR1 LNHNV, CDR2 YYDKDF (reference sequence). This CDR3 region has 12 residues. The germline V and J ends were trimmed by 2 bases and 3 bases, with 4 bases remaining between them. CDR3 coding DNA: TGTGCCACCAGCAGACAAGACACTGAAGCTTTCTTT. The encoded protein is CATSRQDTEAFF. The complete variable domain, with remaining parts taken from reference TRBV15 and TRBJ1-1, reads DAMVIQNPRYQVTQFGKPVTLSCSQTLNHNVMYWYQQKSSQAPKLLFHYYDKDFNNEADTPDNFQSRRPNTSFCFLDIRSPGLGDTAMYLCATSRQDTEAFFGQGTRLTVV.

The sample holds a few counts of this clone. The CDR3: CAISESLTIQGDTQYF. CDR3 DNA sequence: TGTGCCATCAGTGAGTCGTTGACGATCCAGGGGGATACGCAGTATTTT. This chain links TRBV10-3 with TRBJ2-3; D may be TRBD1 (6 bases). The V end was cut by 0 bases, the J end by 6 bases, with 16 bases between. The CDR3 is made up of 16 amino acids. From germline, CDR1 is ENHRY and CDR2 SYGVKD.

V usage is TRBV5-4 and J usage is TRBJ2-5; 7 nucleotides align to TRBD2. V was clipped by 5 bases and J by 2 bases; unmatched bases: 9. Looked up from germline, CDR1 is SGHNT and CDR2 is YYREEE (reference sequence). CDR3 length: 15 residues. The CDR3: CASSHPQGGQETQYF. DNA of the CDR3: TGTGCCAGCAGTCACCCGCAGGGAGGGCAAGAGACCCAGTACTTC.

This clone was counted only a few times. This chain links TRBV9 with TRBJ1-2, with D maybe TRBD1 (6 bases). Germline V lookup: CDR1 SGDLS, CDR2 YYNGEE. The CDR3 runs 14 residues. V was clipped by 4 bases and J by 3 bases, with 13 bases between them. DNA of the CDR3: TGTGCCAGCAGCCCACCAGGGGTCGACTATGGCTACACCTTC. Its protein product is CASSPPGVDYGYTF.

This clone was counted a few times. The chain carries TRBV9 and TRBJ1-2, with D unclear. Germline CDR1 and CDR2: SGDLS and YYNGEE. V shed 0 bases and J shed 3 bases, with 6 bases lying between them. The CDR3 is 13 amino acids. DNA for the CDR3: TGTGCCAGCAGCGTAGAAGTTGACTATGGCTACACCTTC. Protein product: CASSVEVDYGYTF.

This clone was seen a handful of times. This CDR3 reads CASIPGQAIYGYTF. Written as DNA, the CDR3 is TGTGCCAGCATCCCGGGACAGGCCATCTATGGCTACACCTTC. The J gene is TRBJ1-2, the V gene TRBV28; 8 nucleotides align to TRBD1. J was trimmed by 4 bases and V by 7 bases; bases with no gene match: 8. Germline V gene data show CDR1 as MDHEN and CDR2 as SYDVKM. This CDR3 contains 14 residues.

In this sample, this clone turned up a few times. The rearrangement uses TRBV4-1 and TRBJ1-4; D might be TRBD1 (6 bases). The CDR3 spans 16 residues. V lost 0 bases to trimming and J lost 5 bases, with 13 bases between them. The V gene's germline CDR1 is MGHRA and CDR2 YSYEKL. DNA for the CDR3: TGCGCCAGCAGCCAAGAGTGGGGGCTGGAGAATGAAAAACTGTTTTTT. It encodes CASSQEWGLENEKLFF.

V is TRBV2 and J is TRBJ1-4; D unresolved. In germline, CDR1 is SNHLY, CDR2 FYNNEI. V lost 3 bases and J 6 bases, leaving 11 bases between the germline ends. CDR3 length: 14 residues. The CDR3 bases are TGTGCCAGCAGTGAGGTCCGATCTGATGAAAAACTGTTTTTT. Its translation is CASSEVRSDEKLFF. Complete variable domain (other parts from reference TRBV2 and TRBJ1-4): EPEVTQTPSHQVTQMGQEVILRCVPISNHLYFYWYRQILGQKVEFLVSFYNNEISEKSEIFDDQFSVERPDGSNFTLKIRSTKLEDSAMYFCASSEVRSDEKLFFGSGTQLSVL.

This clone turned up a few times. The chain couples TRBV29-1 to TRBJ2-5, with D perhaps matching TRBD1 (6 bases). CDR3 length equals 13 residues. Germline CDR1 and CDR2: SQVTM and ANQGSEA. Trimming took 7 bases from V and 3 from J, leaving 15 bases between them. The CDR3 here is CSARRTEKETQYF. CDR3 DNA: TGCAGCGCTAGAAGGACAGAGAAAGAGACCCAGTACTTC.

The chain links TRBV18 to TRBJ2-7; 9 bases align to TRBD1. The junction had 8 bases not matched to a gene; V was cut back by 5 bases and J by 9 bases. CDR1 and CDR2 from the germline V gene are KGHSH and LQKENI. The CDR3 totals 13 residues. The CDR3 spells CASSTGTGRGQYF. The CDR3 coding sequence is TGTGCCAGCTCAACCGGGACAGGGAGGGGGCAGTACTTC.

This clone has just a few counts. J is TRBJ2-5 and V is TRBV7-2; D perhaps matches TRBD2 (6 bases). The CDR3 length is 15 residues. Trimming pared 1 base from V and 5 bases from J, leaving 14 bases between. CDR1 is SGHTA, CDR2 FQGNSA, per germline. The CDR3 DNA is TGTGCCAGCAGCTTAGTTCTGGGGGGTAGGGAGACCCAGTACTTC. Protein product: CASSLVLGGRETQYF.

This clone was detected a few times. The chain combines TRBV5-1 with TRBJ2-7; perhaps TRBD2 as D (6 bases). From germline, CDR1 is SGHRS and CDR2 YFSETQ. With 0 bases removed from V and 7 bases from J, the gap between germline ends came to 11 bases. This CDR3 is built from 13 residues. The CDR3 DNA reads TGCGCCAGCAGCTTGGAGATCGGGGGTGAGCAGTACTTC. The encoded protein is CASSLEIGGEQYF.